This entry features one T cell receptor beta chain sequence. There is no known antigen for this receptor. No clone much larger than this one lies a single base away; base qualities are absent. TCRbeta CDR3 regions were profiled with the immunoSEQ Assay using bias-controlled multiplex PCR amplification of genomic DNA. The authors' pipeline ran thus. The absolute abundance of each unique TCRbeta CDR3 region was quantified after sequences were collapsed and filtered. Two models were used to test differential abundance: a binomial model (Fisher-equivalent) and a beta-binomial model that adds time-dependent variance fitted from healthy donors. Clones with fewer than 5 combined templates were removed, and a clone was called differentially abundant if the clone's Benjamini-Hochberg FDR was below 0.01. The form v = (b*log(k)+a)^2 was used to model beta-binomial variance as a function of total template count across the two samples. Here the immuneACCESS table is served through TCRdb, limited to in-frame sequences with V and J called. Missing clones are a known gap in these copies; in checked studies unresolved V genes cover under half, and the rest lacks a known reason. V and J calls plus clone size are reproduced from that table; the DNA served to infer D and trimming. The sample data list some 90,000 clones, and roughly 91% of these were observed just once. The ten largest clonotypes hold about 20% of the sample.

No immune events, such as infections, were documented for the healthy donors during the collection period. Healthy-donor blood repertoires served as a training cohort to calibrate time-dependent variance in a beta-binomial model of T-cell clone differential abundance. The training cohort included approximately 10 healthy donors, of whom 3 were female and 7 were male. The donors were between about 25 and 70 years old, with an average age of roughly 40 years. Obtained from a commercial supplier, whole blood was collected from each healthy donor at three time points set around 2 weeks apart. For immunosequencing, genomic DNA was extracted from whole blood that had not been sorted. These data are taken from a study of identifying expanded T cells in peripheral blood (dated by TCRdb to about 2019). The study in broad terms: Four technical replicates, made by sequencing separate aliquots from the same pool of genomic DNA, were compared pairwise. What the study reported, not specific to this receptor: Between technical replicates the binomial model flagged 0.9 to 1.5 differentially abundant clones, whereas over around 2 weeks the binomial model flagged about 16.4 and over approximately four weeks around 19. The authors expected that biological variance in healthy repertoires might rise further over much longer intervals, such as months to years. Across all healthy donors, variance in clone template counts between roughly 2-week samples was found to increase significantly with total template count. Across all healthy-donor time intervals, the beta-binomial model significantly lowered both the number of clones called differentially abundant and the false-positive rate.

Inclusive of the bounding cysteine and phenylalanine, the CDR3 is 15 residues long. The read is trimmed to its CDR3 DNA, 45 bases read in frame from base 1. CDR1 is given as SEHNR and CDR2 as FQNEAQ, both from the germline V gene (reference sequence). Here V drops 2 bases and J drops 9 bases, and the junction holds 7 bases not matched to any gene. The V and J genes are TRBV7-9 and TRBJ2-1; 10 central bases correspond to TRBD2. This receptor was identified in a person aged 18 to 75 in good health. The sample comprised blood. The DNA is TGTGCCAGCAGCTTACTAGCGGGGGCCCCCCGTGAGCAGTTCTTC. This sequence encodes CASSLLAGAPREQFF. Beyond the CDR3, the reference TRBV7-9 and TRBJ2-1 genes provide the residues; the full variable domain reads: DTGVSQNPRHKITKRGQNVTFRCDPISEHNRLYWYRQTLGQGPEFLTYFQNEAQLEKSRLLSDRFSAERPKGSFSTLEIQRTEQGDSAMYLCASSLLAGAPREQFFGPGTRLTVL.